The clone carrying this TCR beta chain was detected only a few times. Germline assignment: CDR1 KGHSH and CDR2 LQKENI. This CDR3 comprises 15 residues. J gave up 5 bases and V 3 bases, and 3 bases lay outside the gene matches. Each CDR3 protein is one row after TCRdb ran MiXCR on the 5' RACE reads. The sample holds 450,000 to 650,000 distinct CDR3 sequences; roughly 12% are singletons and the top ten take about an eighth. This specimen belongs to a study of T cells after yellow fever vaccination. The receptor was isolated from a man aged 25 to 45 who received the YFV17D yellow fever vaccine. The J gene is TRBJ2-1, the V gene TRBV18; 11 positions match TRBD2. This specimen was PBMCs, taken on the day of the yellow fever booster vaccination. CDR3 loop: CASSPRLAGNNEQFF. For the CDR3, the DNA is TGTGCCAGCTCACCCCGACTAGCGGGGAACAATGAGCAGTTCTTC.